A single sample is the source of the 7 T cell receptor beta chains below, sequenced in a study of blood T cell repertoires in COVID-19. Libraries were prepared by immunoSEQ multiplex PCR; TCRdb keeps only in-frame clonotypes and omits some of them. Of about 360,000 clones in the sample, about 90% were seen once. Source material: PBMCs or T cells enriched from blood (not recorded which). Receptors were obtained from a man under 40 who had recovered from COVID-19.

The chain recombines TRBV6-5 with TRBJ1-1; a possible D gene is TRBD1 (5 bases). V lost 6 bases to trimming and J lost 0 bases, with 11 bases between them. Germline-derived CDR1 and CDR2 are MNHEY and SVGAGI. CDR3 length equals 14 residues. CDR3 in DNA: TGTGCCAGCAGCCCCGGCAGGGTGAACACTGAAGCTTTCTTT. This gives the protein CASSPGRVNTEAFF.

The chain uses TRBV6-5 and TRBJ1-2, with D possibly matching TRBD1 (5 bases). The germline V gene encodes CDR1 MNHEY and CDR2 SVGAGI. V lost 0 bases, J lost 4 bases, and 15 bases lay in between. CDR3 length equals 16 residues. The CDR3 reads CASSYSLQGLPYGYTF. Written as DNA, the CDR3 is TGTGCCAGCAGTTACTCGCTGCAGGGTTTACCCTATGGCTACACCTTC.

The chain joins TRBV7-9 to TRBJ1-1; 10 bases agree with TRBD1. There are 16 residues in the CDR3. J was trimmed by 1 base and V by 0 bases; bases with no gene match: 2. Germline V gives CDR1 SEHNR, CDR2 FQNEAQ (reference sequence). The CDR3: CASSLARDRGNTEAFF. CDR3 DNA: TGTGCCAGCAGCTTAGCACGGGACAGGGGGAACACTGAAGCTTTCTTT.

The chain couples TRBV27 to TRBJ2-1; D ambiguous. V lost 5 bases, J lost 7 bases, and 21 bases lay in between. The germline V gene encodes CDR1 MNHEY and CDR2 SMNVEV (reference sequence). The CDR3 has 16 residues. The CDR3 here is CASSRELSQRPNEQFF. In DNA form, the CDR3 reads TGTGCCAGCAGTCGAGAACTGAGCCAGAGGCCAAATGAGCAGTTCTTC.

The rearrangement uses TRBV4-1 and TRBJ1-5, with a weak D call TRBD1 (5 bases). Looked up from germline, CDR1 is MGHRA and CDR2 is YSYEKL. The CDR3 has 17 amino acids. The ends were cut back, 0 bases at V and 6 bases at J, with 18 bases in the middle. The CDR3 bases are TGCGCCAGCAGCCAAGATTCGGAGGGGCATGCAGGTCAGCCCCAGCATTTT. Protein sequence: CASSQDSEGHAGQPQHF.

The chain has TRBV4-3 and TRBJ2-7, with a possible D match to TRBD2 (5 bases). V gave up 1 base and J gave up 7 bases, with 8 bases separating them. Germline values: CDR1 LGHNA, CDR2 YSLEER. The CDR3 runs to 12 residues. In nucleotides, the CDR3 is TGCGCCAGCAGCCAAGCAGGAGGTGAGCAGTACTTC. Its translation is CASSQAGGEQYF.

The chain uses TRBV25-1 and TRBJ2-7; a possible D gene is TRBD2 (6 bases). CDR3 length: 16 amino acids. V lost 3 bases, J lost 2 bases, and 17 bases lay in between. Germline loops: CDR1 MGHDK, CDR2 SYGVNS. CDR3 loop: CASSDLAEAPTYEQYF. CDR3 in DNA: TGTGCCAGCAGTGATTTAGCGGAGGCCCCTACCTACGAGCAGTACTTC.